The clone carrying this TCR beta chain was detected only a few times. Unique molecular identifiers featured in how the TCRbeta library was prepared. TCRdb re-called the PCR reads with MiXCR, one entry per CDR3 protein. The sample yields 550,000 to 800,000 distinct CDR3 sequences, around 13% seen once. This CDR3 is built from 14 residues. CDR1 is SGHRS, CDR2 YFSETQ, per germline. Trimming removed 0 bases from V and 6 bases from J, with 12 bases in between. The sample originates from a study of T-cell reconstitution after alpha-beta-depleted transplantation in children. The sequenced sample was PBMCs, obtained before TCRalphabeta/CD19-depleted stem cell transplant. V and J are TRBV5-1 and TRBJ2-5; D gene uncertain. This receptor was obtained from a girl aged 2-10 years with congenital amegakaryocytic thrombocytopenia, due to receive a stem cell transplant. CDR3 sequence reads: CASSLAGDGKTQYF. For the CDR3, the DNA is TGCGCCAGCAGCTTGGCTGGGGATGGGAAGACCCAGTACTTC.